This T cell receptor beta chain was found in a study of blood T cell repertoires in COVID-19. Study-level information: Acute and convalescent COVID-19 samples came from the United States, Italy and Spain. In each case, the material was cDNA or gDNA derived from T cells, B-cell-depleted T cells, or PBMCs.

Germline-derived CDR1 and CDR2 are LGHDT and YNNKEL (reference sequence). The CDR3 contains 15 residues. Germline trimming cut 1 base from V and 3 bases from J; bases unmatched to any gene: 6. The Seattle patients, enrolled during active infection, were followed longitudinally. Original handling: Reference gene primer amplification yielded estimated nucleated cell counts. Method: immunoSEQ multiplex PCR; TCRdb's copy keeps in-frame clones and lacks some. V, J and clone size derive from that table, while D and trimming were established from the DNA sequence. This sample has roughly 88,000 clones, with around 88% found just once.

Input material: peripheral blood. The sequence derives from a woman aged 55-70 years with COVID-19, enrolled during active disease. The chain is built from TRBV3-1 (or the pseudogene TRBV3-2) and TRBJ2-7; 7 bases agree with TRBD2. The CDR3 sequence is CASSQVGGFFYEQYF. In DNA form, the CDR3 reads TGTGCCAGCAGCCAAGTGGGAGGGTTCTTCTACGAGCAGTACTTC.